This TCR beta chain is drawn from a study of shared clonotypes between healthy human individuals. This clone was recorded a few times. The antigen remains unidentified. Germline values: CDR1 SEHNR, CDR2 FQNEAQ (reference sequence). The CDR3 runs to 15 residues. Trimming stripped 0 bases from V and 3 bases from J, with 9 bases between. The naive CD8 subset, CD45RO-negative cells positively selected for CCR7, excluded terminally differentiated effector memory CD45RA+ cells. The study, taken as a whole, reports: Generation probability values for non-shared clonotypes were lower than those for clonotypes shared by all four donors. Sampling involved blood alone; tissue repertoires likely differ.

Repertoires were generated with immunoSEQ multiplex PCR, while TCRdb's copy carries only in-frame clones and drops some. The sample has around 2,000,000 clones; about 95% are singletons. The clonotype originates from a man between 18 and 29 years old in good health. The V gene is TRBV7-9, the J gene TRBJ2-1, with a weak D call TRBD2 (5 bases). The specimen was naive CD8+ T cells sorted from blood. CDR3 DNA sequence: TGTGCCAGCAGCTTAGCGGGAGCCAACTACAATGAGCAGTTCTTC. Translated: CASSLAGANYNEQFF.